This T cell receptor beta chain was identified in a study of cytomegalovirus exposure and HLA in healthy donors. Study-wide results and limits: Prior analysis indicated that the majority of TCR beta V segments exhibited productivity approximately 87% or approximately 30% of the time. Later analysis associated a missense DCLRE1C variant with TCR beta V- and J-gene trimming. In most subjects, TCR beta sequences reportedly gave accurate predictions of HLA-A and HLA-B alleles. Some TCR beta chains (roughly 150 of them) were listed as cytomegalovirus-associated.

Germline CDR1 reads SGHRS; CDR2 reads YFSETQ. Trimming left V 0 bases short and J 0 bases short, with 4 bases between. This CDR3 contains 15 residues. Concerning this clone itself: Its antigen is unidentified.

In the PCR, 60 Vbeta and 13 Jbeta primers were used. Some clones are missing from TCRdb's copy, which holds only in-frame ones; the method was immunoSEQ multiplex PCR. The sample includes roughly 120,000 clones, around 83% of them seen just once. V gene TRBV5-1 combines with J gene TRBJ2-6; no definite D call. Sequencing used PBMCs. The sequence was obtained from a woman between 18 and 29 years old in good health and CMV-seropositive. This CDR3 is CASSLVISGANVLTF. The CDR3 DNA sequence: TGCGCCAGCAGCTTGGTTATCTCTGGGGCCAACGTCCTGACTTTC.